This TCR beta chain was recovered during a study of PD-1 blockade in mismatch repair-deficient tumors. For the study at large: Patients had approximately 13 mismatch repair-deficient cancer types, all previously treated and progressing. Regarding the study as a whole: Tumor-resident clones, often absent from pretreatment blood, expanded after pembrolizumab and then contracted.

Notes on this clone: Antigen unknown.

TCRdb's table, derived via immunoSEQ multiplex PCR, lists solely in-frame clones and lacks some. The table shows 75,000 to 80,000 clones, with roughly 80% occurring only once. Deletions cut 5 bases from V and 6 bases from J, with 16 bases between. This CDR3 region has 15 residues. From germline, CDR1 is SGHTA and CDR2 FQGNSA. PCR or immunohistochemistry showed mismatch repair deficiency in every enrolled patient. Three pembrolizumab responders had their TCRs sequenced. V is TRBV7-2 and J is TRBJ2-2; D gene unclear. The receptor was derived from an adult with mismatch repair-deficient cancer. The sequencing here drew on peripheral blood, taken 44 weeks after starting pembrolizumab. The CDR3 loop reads CASSKPMLLAGELFF. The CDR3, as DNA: TGTGCCAGCAGCAAACCGATGCTTCTCGCCGGGGAGCTGTTTTTT.